Described below is a single T cell receptor (beta chain) sequence and its context. The antigen this receptor binds is unknown. Qualities for individual bases were not recorded, and no much larger clone is one base off. The library was generated by PCR. Instrument on record: Illumina HiSeq 2500. To reduce PCR and sequencing biases, unique molecular identifiers were incorporated into the TCR beta cDNA libraries. Roughly 500,000 cDNA molecules were obtained for every 1 to 10 million input T cells, so each molecule roughly corresponded to one T cell. Patient libraries were prepared and sequenced with the same protocol used for the earlier healthy control dataset. Within a given batch, samples were prepared together, multiplexed and sequenced on the same HiSeq lane. Per the authors' processing: MIGEC handled the raw barcoded reads, throwing out single-read molecular identifier groups before consensus assembly and CDR3 extraction. VDJtools was used for post-analysis of the clonotype tables, and diversity was normalized by down-sampling every dataset to the size of the smallest sample. To correct batch-related cross-sample contamination, repertoire overlap clustering matched CDR3 amino acid sequences but not nucleotide sequences. The public reads were reprocessed in TCRdb via fastp at Q25 and MiXCR, keeping in-frame beta chains. CDR3 protein sequences are deduplicated, and each keeps its most common genes and DNA. For this entry, the V and J calls and clone size follow TCRdb and not the study's own pipeline. Here the sample has 700,000 to 900,000 distinct CDR3 sequences; about half occur a single time. Of the sample, around 4.7% is held by the ten largest clones.

The record originates from a study of post-analysis software for immune sequencing data (dated by TCRdb to the mid-2010s). Regarding the study in general: The recorded disease courses included relapsing-remitting, secondary progressive and progressive-relapsing multiple sclerosis, and some patients had no subtype annotation. A subset of samples was prepared in parallel using single-end sample barcoding, then pooled and co-amplified after Illumina adapter ligation. The multiple sclerosis patient repertoires were compared with 10 or so previously published healthy control repertoires from donors aged about 6 to 26 years. Here is what the overall study found, with its caveats: Normalized Chao1 diversity was significantly lower in multiple sclerosis patients than controls, suggesting substantial peripheral T-cell clonal expansion. The control group was slightly older than the multiple sclerosis patient group. When samples were clustered directly using the F measure, samples prepared in the same batch co-clustered strongly, which prompted a batch-effect correction.

To demonstrate the VDJtools post-analysis software, the study profiled TCR beta repertoires from the peripheral blood of under 15 young patients with multiple sclerosis. The multiple sclerosis patients were children and adolescents ranging in age from roughly 6 to 15 years. The specimen sequenced was blood. The receptor was derived from a girl aged 5 to 17 with multiple sclerosis.

The CDR3 region reads CASSPGGSVSEQYF. The bases read TGTGCCAGTAGTCCCGGGGGTAGCGTAAGCGAGCAGTACTTC. The rearranged segments are TRBV19 and TRBJ2-7, and perhaps TRBD2 as D gene, on 6 matching bases. Cut back by 5 bases and 6 bases, the V and J ends lie 17 bases apart. The CDR3 goes from the cysteine to the phenylalanine over 14 residues. The sequence is cut down to CDR3 DNA, 42 bases in frame from base 1. Per the germline V gene (reference sequence), LNHDA is the CDR1 and SQIVND is the CDR2.